This record covers a single T cell receptor beta chain. What it recognizes is unknown. Amplification used primers for 54 TRBV and 13 TRBJ segments. Measured with immunoSEQ multiplex PCR; TCRdb has only the in-frame clones, and not every one. The table includes roughly 110,000 clones, about 92% detected once. This sample is part of a study of T cell repertoires and HLA-DP antigens. General study findings and limits: Previously undetected clones averaged about 35% and 50% against the two alleles respectively.

The receptor was isolated from a woman aged 18-35 years in good health and CMV-seronegative. Sequenced material: CD4+ T cells from PBMCs.

The CDR3 DNA sequence: TGTGCCAGTAGTTCGGGCAGGGGGAACACTGAAGCTTTCTTT. Protein sequence: CASSSGRGNTEAFF. This chain connects TRBV19 to TRBJ1-1, with D possibly matching TRBD1 (6 bases). Trimming removed 5 bases from V and 1 base from J, with 11 bases in between. The CDR3 extends over 14 amino acids. Germline V gene sequence: CDR1 LNHDA, CDR2 SQIVND (reference sequence).